A selection of T cell receptor beta chains follows, all from one sample in a study of cytomegalovirus exposure and HLA in healthy donors. This table comes from immunoSEQ multiplex PCR, and its TCRdb copy is limited to in-frame clones, with some not included. The repertoire holds more than 75,000 clones, with about 80% as singletons. Sequencing was carried out using PBMCs. The source of these receptors is a man between 25 and 39 years old in good health and CMV-seronegative. The CDR3 runs from the conserved cysteine through the conserved F or W. The D gene is left open where the match is weak. Clone sizes are given selectively: once, few, many, or a class where the clone is expanded.

d_call	clone_size	v_call	j_call	cdr3_length	cdr3_nt	cdr3_aa
.	.	TRBV4-2	TRBJ2-7	15	TGTGCCAGCAGAGACCGGGGTTTGAGCTCCTACGAGCAGTACTTC	CASRDRGLSSYEQYF
.	.	TRBV18	TRBJ1-6	14	TGTGCCAGCTCACCACCGGAAACAGCTGGGTCCCTCCACTTT	CASSPPETAGSLHF
.	.	TRBV29-1	TRBJ1-1	10	TGCAGCGTTGACGAGGTGATAGCTTTCTTT	CSVDEVIAFF
TRBD2	.	TRBV5-6	TRBJ2-1	15	TGTGCCAGCAGCTCGGGACTAGCGGCATACAATGAGCAGTTCTTC	CASSSGLAAYNEQFF
.	.	TRBV5-1	TRBJ2-2	14	TGCGCCAGCAGCTTGGACAGGGTCGCCGGGGAGCTGTTTTTT	CASSLDRVAGELFF
.	.	TRBV19	TRBJ1-2	13	TGTGCCAGTAGTTTACAGAAGACCTATGGCTACACCTTC	CASSLQKTYGYTF
TRBD2	.	TRBV29-1	TRBJ2-1	13	TGCAGCGTGCGCTCGGGAGGGGGCAATGAGCAGTTCTTC	CSVRSGGGNEQFF
.	.	TRBV11-2	TRBJ2-7	15	TGTGCCAGCAGCTTAGATCTTGGAGGGACCTACGAGCAGTACTTC	CASSLDLGGTYEQYF
.	.	TRBV6-4	TRBJ2-1	14	TGTGCCAGCAAGCCTACGGGCTCCTACAATGAGCAGTTCTTC	CASKPTGSYNEQFF
.	.	TRBV9	TRBJ1-2	13	TGTGCCAGCAGCAAGGATGCGGGTATCGGCTACACCTTC	CASSKDAGIGYTF
.	.	TRBV6-1	TRBJ1-1	14	TGTGCCAGCAGCCGCACAGACAGGAGCACTGAAGCTTTCTTT	CASSRTDRSTEAFF
.	.	TRBV11-2	TRBJ2-7	14	TGTGCCAGCAGCCCTTCGGACTGGCCCTACGAGCAGTACTTC	CASSPSDWPYEQYF
TRBD2	once	TRBV10-3	TRBJ2-2	14	TGTGCCATCAGTGATGGGGGGGACACCGGGGAGCTGTTTTTT	CAISDGGDTGELFF
.	.	TRBV6-1	TRBJ2-2	15	TGTGCCAGCAGAGCTCCCCAGGGGTTCACCGGGGAGCTGTTTTTT	CASRAPQGFTGELFF
TRBD1	.	TRBV6-6	TRBJ2-7	13	TGTGCCAGCAGGAGGGGACAGGGCTACGAGCAGTACTTC	CASRRGQGYEQYF
TRBD2	.	TRBV11-2	TRBJ2-4	15	TGTGCCAGCAGCTCTATAGCGGGGGACTACGACATTCAGTACTTC	CASSSIAGDYDIQYF
.	.	TRBV30	TRBJ2-7	14	TGTGCCTGGACTCGGGACTTAAGCTCCTACGAGCAGTACTTC	CAWTRDLSSYEQYF
TRBD2	.	TRBV7-9	TRBJ2-1	17	TGTGCCAGCAGCTCCGGGACTAGCGGGAGCTCCTACAATGAGCAGTTCTTC	CASSSGTSGSSYNEQFF
.	.	TRBV11-2	TRBJ2-7	17	TGTGCCAGCAGCTTAGATCCGGACAGAGGGCGCCTGGGCGAGCAGTACTTC	CASSLDPDRGRLGEQYF
.	once	TRBV6-5	TRBJ2-2	16	TGTGCCAGCAGTTACTCGAGGCCAGCGGGTGCCGGGGAGCTGTTTTTT	CASSYSRPAGAGELFF
TRBD1	few	TRBV10-3	TRBJ2-1	13	TGTGCCATCAGCGAGGACAGGGGCAATGAGCAGTTCTTC	CAISEDRGNEQFF
.	.	TRBV7-2	TRBJ2-1	13	TGTGCCAGCAGCTTTGAGGACGGGAGTGAGCAGTTCTTC	CASSFEDGSEQFF
TRBD1	.	TRBV7-8	TRBJ1-5	19	TGTGCCAGCAGCCTTTATAGCCGGGACAGGGGGCGAGGGGATCAGCCCCAGCATTTT	CASSLYSRDRGRGDQPQHF
.	.	TRBV25-1	TRBJ2-1	13	TGTGCCAGCAGTGAATATGCCTCAGGAGAGCAGTTCTTC	CASSEYASGEQFF
.	.	TRBV2	TRBJ2-1	12	TGTGCCAGCGATTGGACGGGGAATGAGCAGTTCTTC	CASDWTGNEQFF
TRBD2	.	TRBV7-2	TRBJ2-7	14	TGTGCCAGCAGCTTGGGGCCTCGGGGGGGCGAGCAGTACTTC	CASSLGPRGGEQYF
.	.	TRBV5-1	TRBJ1-5	14	TGCGCCAGCAGCTTGAACAGGACCAATCAGCCCCAGCATTTT	CASSLNRTNQPQHF
.	.	TRBV7-9	TRBJ2-5	14	TGTGCCAGCAGCTTAGCGCAGGTGAAAGAGACCCAGTACTTC	CASSLAQVKETQYF
TRBD2	once	TRBV28	TRBJ2-7	14	TGTGCCAGCAGGGTCAGCGGGATACTCTACGAGCAGTACTTC	CASRVSGILYEQYF
.	.	TRBV29-1	TRBJ2-5	13	TGCAGCGTTGAGACAGAACTGTCCCGTCAACAGTACTTC	CSVETELSRQQYF
TRBD1	.	TRBV30	TRBJ2-1	12	TGTGCCGGGACAGGGGCGATTTTTGAGCAGTTCTTC	CAGTGAIFEQFF
.	once	TRBV5-6	TRBJ2-5	12	TGTGCCAGCAGCTTCCCATCGGGGACCCAGTACTTC	CASSFPSGTQYF
TRBD1	few	TRBV2	TRBJ2-7	14	TGTGCCAGCAGTGAAGTCCGGGACAGGGGCGAGCAGTACTTC	CASSEVRDRGEQYF
TRBD1	.	TRBV30	TRBJ1-4	15	TGTGCCTGGAGTATTTCGGGACAGGGATATGAAAAACTGTTTTTT	CAWSISGQGYEKLFF
.	once	TRBV6-1	TRBJ2-6	13	TGTGCCAGCGGCAACTCTGGGGCCAACGTCCTGACTTTC	CASGNSGANVLTF
.	many	TRBV13	TRBJ2-2	14	TGTGCCAGCAGATCTAAAGGGGACACCGGGGAGCTGTTTTTT	CASRSKGDTGELFF
.	once	TRBV5-1	TRBJ2-2	15	TGCGCCAGCGCAGCTCTCTGGGGCGTAGCCGGGGAGCTGTTTTTT	CASAALWGVAGELFF
TRBD1	.	TRBV27	TRBJ1-2	13	TGTGCCAGCAGCCCCGGACAGGGGCATGGCTACACCTTC	CASSPGQGHGYTF
TRBD2	.	TRBV27	TRBJ2-3	16	TGTGCCAGCAGTTTCGAGACTAGCGTTAGCACAGATACGCAGTATTTT	CASSFETSVSTDTQYF
TRBD1	.	TRBV30	TRBJ2-3	14	TGTGCCTGGGTTACAGGGGAGTTAGGAGATACGCAGTATTTT	CAWVTGELGDTQYF
TRBD2	.	TRBV5-1	TRBJ2-1	13	TGCGCCAGCAGCTTGGTCTCACTAGCGGACCCAGTCTTC	CASSLVSLADPVF
TRBD1	once	TRBV9	TRBJ1-1	14	TGTGCCAGCAGCCCCGCAGGGGGCAACACTGAAGCTTTCTTT	CASSPAGGNTEAFF
TRBD2	.	TRBV7-6	TRBJ2-7	17	TGTGCCAGCAGCTTAGATAAGGGACTAGAACATTCCCACGAGCAGTACTTC	CASSLDKGLEHSHEQYF
.	.	TRBV2	TRBJ1-2	13	TGTGCCAGCGGTGAAGAGGGGTCCTCTGGCTACACCTTC	CASGEEGSSGYTF
TRBD1	.	TRBV6-5	TRBJ2-7	14	TGTGCCAGCAGTTACGGGACAGGGGGTTACGAGCAGTACTTC	CASSYGTGGYEQYF
.	.	TRBV7-8	TRBJ2-7	13	TGTGCCAGCAGCTTAAAAACCAGGGACGAGCAGTACTTC	CASSLKTRDEQYF
TRBD2	.	TRBV5-1	TRBJ2-1	14	TGCGCCAGCAGGGGGACTAGCGGGGTAGATGAGCAGTTCTTC	CASRGTSGVDEQFF
TRBD1	.	TRBV5-4	TRBJ2-4	18	TGTGCCAGCAGTCGGACAGGGGCGACCACCCCAGCCAAAAACATTCAGTACTTC	CASSRTGATTPAKNIQYF
TRBD2	once	TRBV10-3	TRBJ2-5	17	TGTGCCATCAGTGCCTCGGGGACGACTAGCGTACAAGAGACCCAGTACTTC	CAISASGTTSVQETQYF
.	.	TRBV4-3	TRBJ2-7	15	TGCTCCAGCAGCCAAGGTACGTCAGCGTCCTACGAGCAGTACTTC	CSSSQGTSASYEQYF
.	few	TRBV5-4	TRBJ2-7	15	TGTGCCAGCAGCTTGGACCGCAGGTCCTCCTACGAGCAGTACTTC	CASSLDRRSSYEQYF
.	.	TRBV30	TRBJ1-1	10	TGTGCCTGGGGGAGTGCTGGAGCTTTCTTT	CAWGSAGAFF
TRBD1	.	TRBV19	TRBJ2-7	15	TGTGCCACGGGATTATACGGGACAGGGGAAGGCGAGCAGTACTTC	CATGLYGTGEGEQYF
.	.	TRBV11-3	TRBJ1-1	13	TGTGCCAGCAGCTTACGCCAGGGCACTGAAGCTTTCTTT	CASSLRQGTEAFF
TRBD2	.	TRBV4-3	TRBJ2-1	15	TGCGCCAGCAGCCAAGATATGCGGGGGGGAATTGAGCAGTTCTTC	CASSQDMRGGIEQFF
TRBD2	.	TRBV15	TRBJ2-3	18	TGTGCCACCAGCACCGGGGCACTAGCGGGAGCCCATGCAGATACGCAGTATTTT	CATSTGALAGAHADTQYF